This T cell receptor (beta chain) appears in the sequencing data of a study of patients and donors after allogeneic stem cell transplantation. TCRdb called the RT-PCR reads again in MiXCR, with one record for every CDR3 protein. This table has approximately 200,000 distinct CDR3 sequences, 35% to 50% appearing once. V lost 6 bases and J lost 6, with 26 bases in between. This CDR3 contains 17 residues. The material sequenced was blood, either unsorted or a sorted T cell fraction (not recorded which). This sequence originates from a human donor who was either an allogeneic HSCT recipient or a stem cell or donor lymphocyte infusion donor (not recorded which). It is not recorded whose cells these are; they may come from a transplant donor. The rearrangement uses TRBV12-3 or TRBV12-4 and TRBJ1-2; no clear D gene. The CDR3: CASRPLTRGLREDGYTF. The CDR3 DNA reads as TGTGCCAGCAGACCTCTCACCCGAGGCCTGAGGGAGGATGGCTACACCTTC.